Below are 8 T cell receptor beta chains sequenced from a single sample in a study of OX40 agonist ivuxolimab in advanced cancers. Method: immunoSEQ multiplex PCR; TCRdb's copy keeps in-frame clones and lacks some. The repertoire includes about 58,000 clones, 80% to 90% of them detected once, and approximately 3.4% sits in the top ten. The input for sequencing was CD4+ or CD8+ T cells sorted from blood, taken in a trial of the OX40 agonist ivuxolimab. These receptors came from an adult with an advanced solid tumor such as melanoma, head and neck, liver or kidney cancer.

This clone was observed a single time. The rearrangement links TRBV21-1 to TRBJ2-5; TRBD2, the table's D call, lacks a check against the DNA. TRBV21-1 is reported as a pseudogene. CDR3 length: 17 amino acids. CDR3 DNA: TGTGCCAGCAGCAAAGGACGGCTGGCGGGGACCCAAGAGACCCAGTACTTC. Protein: CASSKGRLAGTQETQYF.

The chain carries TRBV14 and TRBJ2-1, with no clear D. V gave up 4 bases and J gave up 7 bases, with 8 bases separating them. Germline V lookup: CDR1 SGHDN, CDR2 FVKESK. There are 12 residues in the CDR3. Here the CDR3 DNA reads TGTGCCAGCAGCCTCTCGCGGAATGAGCAGTTCTTC. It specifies CASSLSRNEQFF.

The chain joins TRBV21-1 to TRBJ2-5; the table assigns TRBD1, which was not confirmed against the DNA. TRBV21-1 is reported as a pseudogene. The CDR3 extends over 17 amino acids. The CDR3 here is CASSLLHPGTFQETQYF. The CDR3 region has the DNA TGTGCCAGCAGCCTGCTGCATCCCGGGACATTCCAAGAGACCCAGTACTTC.

The CDR3 DNA sequence: TGTGCCAGCAGTACCGCCGGGACAGGGGCCCGCCAAGCTTTCTTT. Translating gives CASSTAGTGARQAFF. The rearrangement uses TRBV6-5 and TRBJ1-1, with TRBD1 identical over 10 bases. Germline V gene lookup returns CDR1 MNHEY and CDR2 SVGAGI. V lost 5 bases to trimming and J lost 9 bases; unmatched junction nucleotides: 12. The CDR3 runs 15 residues.

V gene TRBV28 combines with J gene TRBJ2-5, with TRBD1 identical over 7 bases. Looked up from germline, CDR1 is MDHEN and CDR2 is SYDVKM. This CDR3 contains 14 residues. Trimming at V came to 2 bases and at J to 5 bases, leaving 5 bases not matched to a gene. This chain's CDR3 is CASSLAQGYETQYF. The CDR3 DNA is TGTGCCAGCAGTTTAGCACAGGGGTATGAGACCCAGTACTTC.

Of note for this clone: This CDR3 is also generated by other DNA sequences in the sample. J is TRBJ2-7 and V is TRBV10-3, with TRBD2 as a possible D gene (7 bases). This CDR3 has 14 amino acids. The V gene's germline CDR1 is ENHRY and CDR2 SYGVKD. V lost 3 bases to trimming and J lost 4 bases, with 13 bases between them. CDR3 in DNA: TGTGCCATCAGTGACCAAGGGGGACTATACGAGCAGTACTTC. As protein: CAISDQGGLYEQYF.

As DNA, the CDR3 is TGCGCCAGCAGACCAGGACATGTGGCGTATAATTCACCCCTCCACTTT. Protein: CASRPGHVAYNSPLHF. The gene calls are TRBV4-1 and TRBJ1-6; possible D gene TRBD1, 5 bases. Trimming pared 6 bases from V and 4 bases from J, leaving 16 bases between. The germline V gene has CDR1 MGHRA and CDR2 YSYEKL. CDR3 length equals 16 residues.

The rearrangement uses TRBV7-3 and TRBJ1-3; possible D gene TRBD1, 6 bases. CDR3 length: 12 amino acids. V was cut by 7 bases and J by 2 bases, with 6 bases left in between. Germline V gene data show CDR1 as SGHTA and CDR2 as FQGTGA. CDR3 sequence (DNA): TGTGCCAGCAAGGGGGCTGGAAACACCATATATTTT. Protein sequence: CASKGAGNTIYF.